These 10 T cell receptor beta chains came from one sample sequenced in a study of T cells in tuberculosis. Specified time point: new active TB diagnosis, blood taken before or within 7 days of starting treatment. Generated by immunoSEQ multiplex PCR, the TCRdb table keeps only in-frame clones and is missing some. The profile shows more than 20,000 clones, approximately 85% of them singletons. This material consisted of PBMCs, taken at tuberculosis diagnosis. The source is an adult with tuberculosis.

The sample holds one count of this clone. The chain has TRBV6-5 and TRBJ1-4, with D possibly being TRBD1 (6 bases). The CDR3 is 14 residues long. The V and J ends lost 4 bases and 4 bases respectively, with 10 bases between them. In germline, CDR1 is MNHEY, CDR2 SVGAGI. Here the CDR3 DNA reads TGTGCCAGCAGTTGGACAGCCGATAATGAAAAACTGTTTTTT. It specifies CASSWTADNEKLFF.

This chain uses TRBV5-5 with TRBJ2-5; 9 bases are a match to TRBD2. CDR1 and CDR2 (germline): SGHKS, YYEKEE (reference sequence). The J segment lost 5 bases and the V segment lost 3 bases, leaving 8 bases of the junction unmatched. The CDR3 is made up of 15 amino acids. The DNA of the CDR3 is TGTGCCAGCAGCTCCCGGTTAGCGGGAGTGGAGACCCAGTACTTC. It specifies CASSSRLAGVETQYF.

The rearrangement joins TRBV11-2 to TRBJ1-2; D is possibly TRBD1 (5 bases). Deletions cut 1 base from V and 0 bases from J, with 9 bases between. This CDR3 is 15 amino acids long. Germline V gene data show CDR1 as SGHAT and CDR2 as FQNNGV. The CDR3 here is CASSLGRGTNYGYTF. The CDR3 DNA is TGTGCCAGCAGCTTAGGTCGGGGGACTAACTATGGCTACACCTTC. Based on the CDR3 plus reference TRBV11-2 and TRBJ1-2, the full variable domain is EAGVAQSPRYKIIEKRQSVAFWCNPISGHATLYWYQQILGQGPKLLIQFQNNGVVDDSQLPKDRFSAERLKGVDSTLKIQPAKLEDSAVYLCASSLGRGTNYGYTFGSGTRLTVV.

The chain is built from TRBV5-1 and TRBJ1-3; weak D call: TRBD1 (6 bases). Between the trimmed V and J ends, which lost 4 bases and 4 bases, there was a span of 12 bases. CDR1 and CDR2 (germline): SGHRS, YFSETQ. The CDR3 is 14 amino acids. The CDR3 region is CASSADSAGNTIYF. CDR3 DNA sequence: TGCGCCAGCAGCGCGGACAGTGCCGGAAACACCATATATTTT. Variable domain in full (rest from reference TRBV5-1 and TRBJ1-3): KAGVTQTPRYLIKTRGQQVTLSCSPISGHRSVSWYQQTPGQGLQFLFEYFSETQRNKGNFPGRFSGRQFSNSRSEMNVSTLELGDSALYLCASSADSAGNTIYFGEGSWLTVV.

The chain combines TRBV5-8 with TRBJ2-6, with D possibly being TRBD1 (6 bases). The germline V gene encodes CDR1 SGHTS and CDR2 YDEGEE. V lost 0 bases to trimming and J lost 8 bases, with 9 bases between them. CDR3 length: 14 amino acids. The CDR3 DNA is TGTGCCAGCAGCTTGGAGGACAGCACCAACGTCCTGACTTTC. Translation: CASSLEDSTNVLTF.

The CDR3 DNA sequence: TGTGCCAGCAGCCGGGACTCGGGGGTGGAGACCCAGTACTTC. Translated: CASSRDSGVETQYF. The chain recombines TRBV5-6 with TRBJ2-5; D may be TRBD2 (6 bases). V gave up 4 bases and J gave up 5 bases, with 15 bases separating them. In germline, CDR1 is SGHDT, CDR2 YYEEEE. The CDR3 sequence is 14 residues long. The complete variable domain, with remaining parts taken from reference TRBV5-6 and TRBJ2-5, reads DAGVTQSPTHLIKTRGQQVTLRCSPKSGHDTVSWYQQALGQGPQFIFQYYEEEERQRGNFPDRFSGHQFPNYSSELNVNALLLGDSALYLCASSRDSGVETQYFGPGTRLLVL.

The chain uses TRBV7-3 and TRBJ2-1; D call uncertain. The CDR3 extends over 12 amino acids. Per germline, CDR1 SGHTA and CDR2 FQGTGA. Trimming took 5 bases from V and 10 from J, leaving 12 bases between them. The chain's CDR3 is CASSLNGLEQFF. CDR3 nucleotide sequence: TGTGCCAGCAGCCTAAACGGGTTGGAGCAGTTCTTC.

This clone was seen only a few times. This rearrangement joins TRBV28 to TRBJ2-7, with 11 nucleotides matching TRBD2. The V gene's germline CDR1 is MDHEN and CDR2 SYDVKM. Trimming at V came to 7 bases and at J to 0 bases, leaving 2 bases not matched to a gene. The length of the CDR3 is 14 residues. The CDR3 DNA sequence: TGTGCCAGCATCACTAGCGGGAGCTCCTACGAGCAGTACTTC. This translates into CASITSGSSYEQYF.

The CDR3 region has the DNA TGTGCCAGCAGCCCCAGGGGCAGGGTTGATGGAAACACCATATATTTT. Residues: CASSPRGRVDGNTIYF. V gene TRBV11-2 combines with J gene TRBJ1-3, with D maybe TRBD1 (6 bases). Trimming left V 5 bases short and J 3 bases short, with 17 bases between. CDR1 and CDR2 (germline): SGHAT, FQNNGV. The CDR3 is made up of 16 amino acids.

This clone has only one observation. The gene calls are TRBV30 and TRBJ1-2; 9 bases fit TRBD1. Germline CDR1 is GTSNPN and CDR2 is SVGIG (reference sequence). V was clipped by 0 bases and J by 8 bases; unmatched bases: 13. This CDR3 contains 16 residues. Written as DNA, the CDR3 is TGTGCCTGGAGTGTAAACAACAGGGGGCGCAAAGGGGGCTACACCTTC. Its protein product is CAWSVNNRGRKGGYTF.